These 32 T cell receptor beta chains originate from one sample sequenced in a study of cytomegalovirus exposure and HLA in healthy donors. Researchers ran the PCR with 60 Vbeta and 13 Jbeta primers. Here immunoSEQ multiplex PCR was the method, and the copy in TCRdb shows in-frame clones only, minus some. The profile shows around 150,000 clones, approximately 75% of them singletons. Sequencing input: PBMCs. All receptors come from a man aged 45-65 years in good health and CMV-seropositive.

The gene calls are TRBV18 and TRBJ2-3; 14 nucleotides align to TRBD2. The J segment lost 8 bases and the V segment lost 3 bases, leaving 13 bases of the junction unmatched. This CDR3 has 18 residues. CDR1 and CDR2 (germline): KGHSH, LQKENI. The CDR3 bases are TGTGCCAGCTCACCCCTGGGACTAGCGGGGGCTGATGGCGGTACGCAGTATTTT. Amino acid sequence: CASSPLGLAGADGGTQYF.

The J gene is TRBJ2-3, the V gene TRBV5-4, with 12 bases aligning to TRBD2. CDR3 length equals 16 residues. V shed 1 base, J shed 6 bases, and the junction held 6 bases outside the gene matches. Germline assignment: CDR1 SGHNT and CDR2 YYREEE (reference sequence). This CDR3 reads CASSLSSGGAGDTQYF. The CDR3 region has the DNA TGTGCCAGCAGCTTGTCTAGCGGGGGGGCGGGGGATACGCAGTATTTT.

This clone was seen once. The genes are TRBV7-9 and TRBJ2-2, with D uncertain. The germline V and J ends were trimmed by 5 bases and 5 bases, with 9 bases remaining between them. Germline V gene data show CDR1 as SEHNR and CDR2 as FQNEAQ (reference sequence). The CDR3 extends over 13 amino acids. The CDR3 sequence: CASSPPATGELFF. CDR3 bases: TGTGCCAGCAGCCCCCCCGCGACCGGGGAGCTGTTTTTT. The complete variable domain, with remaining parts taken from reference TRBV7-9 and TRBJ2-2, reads DTGVSQNPRHKITKRGQNVTFRCDPISEHNRLYWYRQTLGQGPEFLTYFQNEAQLEKSRLLSDRFSAERPKGSFSTLEIQRTEQGDSAMYLCASSPPATGELFFGEGSRLTVL.

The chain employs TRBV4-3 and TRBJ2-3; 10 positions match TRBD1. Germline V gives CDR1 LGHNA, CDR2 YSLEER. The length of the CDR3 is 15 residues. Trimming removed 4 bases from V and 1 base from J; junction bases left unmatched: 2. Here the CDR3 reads CASSRGTGGTDTQYF. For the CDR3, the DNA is TGCGCCAGCAGCCGCGGGACAGGGGGCACAGATACGCAGTATTTT.

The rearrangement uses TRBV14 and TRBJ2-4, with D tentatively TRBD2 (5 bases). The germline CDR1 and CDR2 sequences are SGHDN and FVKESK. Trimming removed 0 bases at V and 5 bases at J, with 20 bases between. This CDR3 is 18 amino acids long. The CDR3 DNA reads TGTGCCAGCAGCCAAGAAAGCGGTTACACGATCGGGGAAAACATTCAGTACTTC. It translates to CASSQESGYTIGENIQYF.

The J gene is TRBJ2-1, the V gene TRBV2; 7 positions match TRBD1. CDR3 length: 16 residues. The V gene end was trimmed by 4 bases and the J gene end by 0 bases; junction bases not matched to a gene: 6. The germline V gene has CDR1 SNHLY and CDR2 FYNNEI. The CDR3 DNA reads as TGTGCCAGCAGTGCGTGGCGGACAGGCTCCTACAATGAGCAGTTCTTC. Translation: CASSAWRTGSYNEQFF.

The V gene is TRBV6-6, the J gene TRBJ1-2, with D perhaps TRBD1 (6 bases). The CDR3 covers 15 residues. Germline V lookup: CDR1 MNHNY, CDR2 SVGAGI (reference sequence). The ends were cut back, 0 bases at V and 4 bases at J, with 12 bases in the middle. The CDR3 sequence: CASSYSTGSTYGYTF. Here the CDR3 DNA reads TGTGCCAGCAGTTACTCGACAGGTAGTACCTATGGCTACACCTTC.

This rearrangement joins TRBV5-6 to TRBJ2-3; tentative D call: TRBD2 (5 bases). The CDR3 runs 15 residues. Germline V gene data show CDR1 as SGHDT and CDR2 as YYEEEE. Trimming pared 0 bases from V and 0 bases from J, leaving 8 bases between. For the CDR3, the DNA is TGTGCCAGCAGCTTGGAACGGGGTAGCACAGATACGCAGTATTTT. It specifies CASSLERGSTDTQYF.

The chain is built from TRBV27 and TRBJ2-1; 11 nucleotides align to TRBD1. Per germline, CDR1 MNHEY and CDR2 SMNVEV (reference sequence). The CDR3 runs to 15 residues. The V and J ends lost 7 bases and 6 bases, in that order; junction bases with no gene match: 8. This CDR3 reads CASTTGTGGRNEQFF. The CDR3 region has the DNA TGTGCCAGCACCACCGGGACAGGGGGTCGCAATGAGCAGTTCTTC.

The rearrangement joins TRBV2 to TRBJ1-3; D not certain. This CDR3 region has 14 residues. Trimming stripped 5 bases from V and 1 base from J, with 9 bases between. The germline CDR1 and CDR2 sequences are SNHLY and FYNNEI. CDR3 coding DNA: TGTGCCAGCAGTAAACAGAAATCTGGAAACACCATATATTTT. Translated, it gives CASSKQKSGNTIYF.

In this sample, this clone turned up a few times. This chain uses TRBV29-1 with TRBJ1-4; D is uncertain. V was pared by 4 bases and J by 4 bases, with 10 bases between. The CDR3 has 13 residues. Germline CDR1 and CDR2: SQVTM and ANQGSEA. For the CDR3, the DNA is TGCAGCGTTGCTTGGGCCCTTAATGAAAAACTGTTTTTT. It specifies CSVAWALNEKLFF. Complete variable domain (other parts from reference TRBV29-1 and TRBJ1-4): SAVISQKPSRDICQRGTSLTIQCQVDSQVTMMFWYRQQPGQSLTLIATANQGSEATYESGFVIDKFPISRPNLTFSTLTVSNMSPEDSSIYLCSVAWALNEKLFFGSGTQLSVL.

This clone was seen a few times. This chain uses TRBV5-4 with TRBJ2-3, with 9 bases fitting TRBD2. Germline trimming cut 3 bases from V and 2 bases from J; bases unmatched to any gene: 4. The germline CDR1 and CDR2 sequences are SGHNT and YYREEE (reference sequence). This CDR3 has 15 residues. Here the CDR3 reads CASSSGLANTDTQYF. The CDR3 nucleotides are TGTGCCAGCAGCTCAGGACTAGCGAACACAGATACGCAGTATTTT.

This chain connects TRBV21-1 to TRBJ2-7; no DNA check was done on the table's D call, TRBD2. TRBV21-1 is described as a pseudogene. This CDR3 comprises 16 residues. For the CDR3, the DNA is TGTGCCAGCAGCCCCCACGCCCGGGAAAGCAGCTACGAGCAGTACTTC. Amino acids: CASSPHARESSYEQYF.

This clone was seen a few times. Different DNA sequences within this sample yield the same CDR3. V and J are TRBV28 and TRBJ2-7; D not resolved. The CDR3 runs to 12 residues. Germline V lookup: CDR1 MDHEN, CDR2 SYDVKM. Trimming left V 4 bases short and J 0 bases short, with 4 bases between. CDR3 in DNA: TGTGCCAGCAGTTCCGGCTCCTACGAGCAGTACTTC. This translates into CASSSGSYEQYF.

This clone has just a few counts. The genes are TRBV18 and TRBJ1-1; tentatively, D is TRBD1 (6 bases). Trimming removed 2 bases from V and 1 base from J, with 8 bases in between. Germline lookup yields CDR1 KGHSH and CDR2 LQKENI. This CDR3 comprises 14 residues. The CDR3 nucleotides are TGTGCCAGCTCACCATGGACAGAGAACACTGAAGCTTTCTTT. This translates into CASSPWTENTEAFF.

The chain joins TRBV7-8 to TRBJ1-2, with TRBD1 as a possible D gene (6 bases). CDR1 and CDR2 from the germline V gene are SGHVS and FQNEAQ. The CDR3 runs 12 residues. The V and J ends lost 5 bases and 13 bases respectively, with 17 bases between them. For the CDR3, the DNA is TGTGCCAGCAGCGACGGGACATGGTTTAGCACCTTC. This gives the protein CASSDGTWFSTF.

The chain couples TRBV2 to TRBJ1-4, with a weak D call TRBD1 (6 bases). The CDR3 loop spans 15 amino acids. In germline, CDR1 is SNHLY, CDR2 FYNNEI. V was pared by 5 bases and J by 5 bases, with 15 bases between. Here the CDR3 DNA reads TGTGCCAGCAGTAGCAACCGGGGGGCGAATGAAAAACTGTTTTTT. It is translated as CASSSNRGANEKLFF.

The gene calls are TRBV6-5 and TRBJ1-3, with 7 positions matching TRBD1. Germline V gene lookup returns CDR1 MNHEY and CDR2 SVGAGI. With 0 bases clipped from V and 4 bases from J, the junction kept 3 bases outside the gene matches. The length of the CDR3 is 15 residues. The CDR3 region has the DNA TGTGCCAGCAGTTACTCGCAGGGGGTCGGAAACACCATATATTTT. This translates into CASSYSQGVGNTIYF.

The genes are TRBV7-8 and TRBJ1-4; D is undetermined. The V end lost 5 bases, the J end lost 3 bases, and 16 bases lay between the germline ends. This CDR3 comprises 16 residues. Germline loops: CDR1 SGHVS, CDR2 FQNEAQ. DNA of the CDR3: TGTGCCAGCAGCCCCGGGAGTACGAGGTCTAATGAAAAACTGTTTTTT. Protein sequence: CASSPGSTRSNEKLFF.

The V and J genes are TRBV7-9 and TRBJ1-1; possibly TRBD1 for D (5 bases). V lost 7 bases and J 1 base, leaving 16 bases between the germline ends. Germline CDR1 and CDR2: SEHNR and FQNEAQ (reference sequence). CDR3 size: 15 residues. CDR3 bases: TGTGCCAGCATGCAGGGCTCTAATTCGAACACTGAAGCTTTCTTT. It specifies CASMQGSNSNTEAFF.

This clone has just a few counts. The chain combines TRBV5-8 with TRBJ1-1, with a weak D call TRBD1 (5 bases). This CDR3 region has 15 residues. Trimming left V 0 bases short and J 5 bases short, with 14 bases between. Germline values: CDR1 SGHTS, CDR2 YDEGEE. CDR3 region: CASSLGQREFTEAFF. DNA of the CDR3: TGTGCCAGCAGCTTGGGACAGAGAGAATTTACTGAAGCTTTCTTT.

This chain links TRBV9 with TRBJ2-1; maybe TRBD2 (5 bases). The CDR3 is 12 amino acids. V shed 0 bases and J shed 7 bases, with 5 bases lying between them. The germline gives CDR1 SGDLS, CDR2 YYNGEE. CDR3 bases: TGTGCCAGCAGCGTAGGGGAGAATGAGCAGTTCTTC. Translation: CASSVGENEQFF.

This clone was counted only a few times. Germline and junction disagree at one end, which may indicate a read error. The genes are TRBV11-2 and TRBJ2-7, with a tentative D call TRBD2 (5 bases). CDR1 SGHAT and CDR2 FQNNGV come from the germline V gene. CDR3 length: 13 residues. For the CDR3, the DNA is TGTGCCAGCAGCTCACCCCGCGGGTACGGGCAGTACTTC. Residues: CASSSPRGYGQYF.

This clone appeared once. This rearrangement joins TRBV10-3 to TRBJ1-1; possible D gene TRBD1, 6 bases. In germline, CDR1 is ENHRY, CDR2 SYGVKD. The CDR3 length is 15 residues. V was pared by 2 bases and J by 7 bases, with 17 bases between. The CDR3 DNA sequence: TGTGCCATCAGTGAGACTCAAGGGGGAATCGATGAAGCTTTCTTT. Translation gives CAISETQGGIDEAFF.

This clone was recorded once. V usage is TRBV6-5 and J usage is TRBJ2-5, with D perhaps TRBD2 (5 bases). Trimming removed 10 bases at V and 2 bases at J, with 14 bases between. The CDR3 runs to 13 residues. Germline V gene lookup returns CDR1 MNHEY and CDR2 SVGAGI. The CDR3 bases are TGTGCCACATCCTCCCGGGAACAAGAGACCCAGTACTTC. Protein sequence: CATSSREQETQYF.

The CDR3 DNA is TGTGCCAGCAGCTTATCTCTCCGGGGTGAGCAGTTCTTC. Its translation: CASSLSLRGEQFF. The V and J genes are TRBV7-2 and TRBJ2-1; possibly TRBD2 for D (5 bases). V dropped 2 bases and J dropped 9 bases, with 11 bases sitting between them. CDR3 length: 13 amino acids. CDR1 and CDR2 from the germline V gene are SGHTA and FQGNSA. The full variable domain, completed using reference TRBV7-2 and TRBJ2-1, is GAGVSQSPSNKVTEKGKDVELRCDPISGHTALYWYRQSLGQGLEFLIYFQGNSAPDKSGLPSDRFSAERTGGSVSTLTIQRTQQEDSAVYLCASSLSLRGEQFFGPGTRLTVL.

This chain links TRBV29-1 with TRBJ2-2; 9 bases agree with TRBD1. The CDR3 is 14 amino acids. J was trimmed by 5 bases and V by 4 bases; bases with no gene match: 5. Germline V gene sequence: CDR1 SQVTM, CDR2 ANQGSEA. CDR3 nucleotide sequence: TGCAGCGTTGGACAGGGGGTTAGGACCGGGGAGCTGTTTTTT. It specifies CSVGQGVRTGELFF.

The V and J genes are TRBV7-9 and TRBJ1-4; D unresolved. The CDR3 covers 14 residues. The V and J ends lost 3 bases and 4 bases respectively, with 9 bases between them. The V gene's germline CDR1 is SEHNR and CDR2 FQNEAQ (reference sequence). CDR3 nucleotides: TGTGCCAGCAGCTTTAACCAGAATAATGAAAAACTGTTTTTT. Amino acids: CASSFNQNNEKLFF. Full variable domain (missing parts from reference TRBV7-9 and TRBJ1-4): DTGVSQNPRHKITKRGQNVTFRCDPISEHNRLYWYRQTLGQGPEFLTYFQNEAQLEKSRLLSDRFSAERPKGSFSTLEIQRTEQGDSAMYLCASSFNQNNEKLFFGSGTQLSVL.

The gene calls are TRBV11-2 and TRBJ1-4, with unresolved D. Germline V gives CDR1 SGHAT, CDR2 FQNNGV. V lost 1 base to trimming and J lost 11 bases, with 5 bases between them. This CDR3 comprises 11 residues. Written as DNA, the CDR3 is TGTGCCAGCAGCTTAGGCGGGAAACTGTTTTTT. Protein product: CASSLGGKLFF.

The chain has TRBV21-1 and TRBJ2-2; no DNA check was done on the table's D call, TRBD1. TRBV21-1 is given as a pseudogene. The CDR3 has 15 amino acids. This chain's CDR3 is CASSKGQGHTEGLFF. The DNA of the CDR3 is TGTGCCAGCAGCAAGGGACAGGGGCATACCGAGGGGCTGTTTTTT.

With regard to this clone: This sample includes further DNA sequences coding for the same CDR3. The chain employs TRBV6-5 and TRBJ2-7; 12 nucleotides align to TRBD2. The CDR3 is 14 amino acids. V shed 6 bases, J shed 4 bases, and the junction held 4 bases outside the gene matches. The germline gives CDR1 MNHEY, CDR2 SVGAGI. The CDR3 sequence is CASSLGLAGYEQYF. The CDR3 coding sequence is TGTGCCAGCAGCCTCGGACTAGCGGGATACGAGCAGTACTTC.

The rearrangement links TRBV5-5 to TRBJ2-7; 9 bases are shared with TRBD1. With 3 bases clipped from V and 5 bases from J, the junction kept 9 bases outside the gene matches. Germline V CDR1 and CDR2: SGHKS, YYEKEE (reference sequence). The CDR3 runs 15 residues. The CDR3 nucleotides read TGTGCCAGCAGCTCCCCGGGACAGGGACTCCACGAGCAGTACTTC. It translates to CASSSPGQGLHEQYF.